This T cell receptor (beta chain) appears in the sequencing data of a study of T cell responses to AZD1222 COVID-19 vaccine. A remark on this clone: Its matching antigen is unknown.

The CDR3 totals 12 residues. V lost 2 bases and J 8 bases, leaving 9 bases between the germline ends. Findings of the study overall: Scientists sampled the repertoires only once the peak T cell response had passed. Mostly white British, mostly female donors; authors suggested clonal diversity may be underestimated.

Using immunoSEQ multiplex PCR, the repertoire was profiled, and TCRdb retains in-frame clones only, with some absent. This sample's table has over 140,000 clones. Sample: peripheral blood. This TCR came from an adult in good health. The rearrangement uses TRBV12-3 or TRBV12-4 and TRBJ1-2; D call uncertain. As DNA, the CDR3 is TGTGCCAGCAGTTTAAGGACGGTCGGCTACACCTTC. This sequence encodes CASSLRTVGYTF.